This passage covers 14 T cell receptor beta chains from one sample sequenced in a study of blood T cell repertoires in COVID-19. Using immunoSEQ multiplex PCR, the repertoire was profiled, and TCRdb retains in-frame clones only, with some absent. The profile shows hundreds of thousands of clones, roughly 86% of them singletons. Sequenced material: peripheral blood. Receptors originate from an older woman with COVID-19, enrolled during active disease.

The rearrangement uses TRBV30 and TRBJ1-5; weak D call: TRBD1 (6 bases). Per the germline V gene, CDR1 is GTSNPN and CDR2 is SVGIG (reference sequence). The CDR3 extends over 15 amino acids. V dropped 0 bases and J dropped 6 bases, with 15 bases sitting between them. CDR3 protein: CAWSVVSGAPQPQHF. As DNA, the CDR3 is TGTGCCTGGAGTGTAGTATCAGGGGCCCCTCAGCCCCAGCATTTT.

The CDR3 sequence is CASSWFGEGGQGSGYTF. The CDR3 region has the DNA TGTGCCAGCAGTTGGTTTGGCGAGGGTGGACAGGGGTCTGGCTACACCTTC. The V gene is TRBV27, the J gene TRBJ1-2; 9 nucleotides agree with TRBD1. The CDR3 is 17 amino acids. Per germline, CDR1 MNHEY and CDR2 SMNVEV (reference sequence). The V and J ends lost 4 bases and 7 bases, in that order; junction bases with no gene match: 16.

CDR3 coding DNA: TGTGCCAGCAGCTTAACAGGGGAAACGTACGAGCAGTACTTC. Translating it yields CASSLTGETYEQYF. V usage is TRBV5-6 and J usage is TRBJ2-7; TRBD1 matches at 7 bases. With 2 bases clipped from V and 4 bases from J, the junction kept 6 bases outside the gene matches. The CDR3 loop spans 14 amino acids. CDR1 is SGHDT, CDR2 YYEEEE, per germline.

The chain links TRBV10-3 to TRBJ2-6, with TRBD1 identical over 7 bases. The CDR3 loop spans 20 amino acids. Unmatched junction bases numbered 12, after V lost 0 bases and J lost 1 base. Per the germline V gene, CDR1 is ENHRY and CDR2 is SYGVKD. This chain's CDR3 is CAISESGPGTATSGANVLTF. The CDR3 DNA follows: TGTGCCATCAGTGAGTCAGGCCCCGGGACAGCGACTTCTGGGGCCAACGTCCTGACTTTC.

The chain combines TRBV10-3 with TRBJ1-2; 10 nucleotides match TRBD1. CDR3 size: 14 residues. Trimming removed 6 bases from V and 6 bases from J; junction bases left unmatched: 7. Germline V lookup: CDR1 ENHRY, CDR2 SYGVKD. CDR3 loop: CAISPDRGRDGYTF. The CDR3 region has the DNA TGTGCCATCAGCCCCGACAGGGGGCGAGATGGCTACACCTTC.

The rearrangement links TRBV28 to TRBJ1-3; 8 bases are a match to TRBD1. V shed 4 bases, J shed 2 bases, and the junction held 4 bases outside the gene matches. The V gene's germline CDR1 is MDHEN and CDR2 SYDVKM. The CDR3 is 15 residues long. The CDR3 region is CASSSGTGPGNTIYF. DNA of the CDR3: TGTGCCAGCAGTTCCGGGACAGGTCCTGGAAACACCATATATTTT. Full variable domain (outside the CDR3, taken from reference TRBV28 and TRBJ1-3): DVKVTQSSRYLVKRTGEKVFLECVQDMDHENMFWYRQDPGLGLRLIYFSYDVKMKEKGDIPEGYSVSREKKERFSLILESASTNQTSMYLCASSSGTGPGNTIYFGEGSWLTVV.

V gene TRBV9 combines with J gene TRBJ1-3, with D maybe TRBD1 (5 bases). V was shortened by 9 bases and J by 8 bases, with 21 bases between the two germline ends. CDR1 and CDR2 (germline): SGDLS, YYNGEE. There are 14 residues in the CDR3. The CDR3 protein is CANKYSGFPHTIYF. The CDR3 DNA reads as TGTGCCAACAAATACTCAGGGTTTCCGCACACCATATATTTT.

The chain couples TRBV2 to TRBJ1-2, with a tentative D call TRBD1 (5 bases). The CDR3 loop spans 11 amino acids. Germline V gives CDR1 SNHLY, CDR2 FYNNEI. Trimming took off 7 bases at V and 7 bases at J, with 10 bases between the two ends. The CDR3 reads CASTGRGGYTF. CDR3 DNA sequence: TGTGCCAGCACCGGAAGGGGTGGCTACACCTTC.

The chain uses TRBV3-1 (or the pseudogene TRBV3-2) and TRBJ1-1; 10 bases line up with TRBD1. Germline trimming cut 8 bases from V and 7 bases from J; bases unmatched to any gene: 4. This CDR3 region has 12 residues. Germline loops: CDR1 LGHDT, CDR2 YNNKEL (reference sequence). CDR3: CASETGGREAFF. CDR3 bases: TGTGCCAGCGAGACAGGGGGCCGTGAAGCTTTCTTT.

The V gene is TRBV6-5, the J gene TRBJ1-2; D might be TRBD1 (5 bases). The length of the CDR3 is 15 residues. V was trimmed by 7 bases and J by 2 bases, leaving 17 bases between them. CDR1 and CDR2 (germline): MNHEY, SVGAGI. The CDR3 nucleotides read TGTGCCAGCACCCCCCGAGAGGAGGGGAACTATGGCTACACCTTC. It encodes CASTPREEGNYGYTF.

The V and J genes are TRBV6-1 and TRBJ1-2, with D unresolved. The V gene's germline CDR1 is MNHNS and CDR2 SASEGT. This CDR3 region has 15 residues. The V and J ends lost 0 bases and 3 bases respectively, with 11 bases between them. Here the CDR3 DNA reads TGTGCCAGCAGTGAAGCGCAGACGGAGTACTATGGCTACACCTTC. Encoded protein: CASSEAQTEYYGYTF.

CDR3: CASRSTSSETQYF. CDR3 DNA sequence: TGTGCCAGCCGATCGACTAGCAGTGAGACCCAGTACTTC. This chain joins TRBV2 and TRBJ2-5; 7 nucleotides match TRBD2. This CDR3 is built from 13 residues. Unmatched junction bases numbered 8, after V lost 8 bases and J lost 5 bases. Germline-derived CDR1 and CDR2 are SNHLY and FYNNEI.

The CDR3 nucleotides are TGTGCCAGCAGTTTCGCGGTAGGTGGCTACACCTTC. Translation: CASSFAVGGYTF. The chain combines TRBV28 with TRBJ1-2; D unclear. The CDR3 is 12 residues long. The germline gives CDR1 MDHEN, CDR2 SYDVKM. V was trimmed by 3 bases and J by 7 bases, leaving 9 bases between them.

The chain carries TRBV19 and TRBJ2-3; 9 bases map to TRBD2. CDR1 and CDR2 (germline): LNHDA, SQIVND (reference sequence). The V segment lost 3 bases and the J segment 3 bases; nucleotides outside the gene matches: 7. This CDR3 has 16 residues. Here the CDR3 reads CASSILAGPETDTQYF. The CDR3 bases are TGTGCCAGTAGTATTCTAGCGGGGCCGGAAACAGATACGCAGTATTTT.